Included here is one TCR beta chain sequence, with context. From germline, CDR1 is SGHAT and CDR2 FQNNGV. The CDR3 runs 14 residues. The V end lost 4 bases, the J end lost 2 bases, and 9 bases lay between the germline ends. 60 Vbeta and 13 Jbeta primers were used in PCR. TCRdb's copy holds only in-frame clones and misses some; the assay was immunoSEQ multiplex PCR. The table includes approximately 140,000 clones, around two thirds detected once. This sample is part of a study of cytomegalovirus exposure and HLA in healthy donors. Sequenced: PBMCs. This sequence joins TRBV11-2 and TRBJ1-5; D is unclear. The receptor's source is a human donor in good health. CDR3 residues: CASSSGGGNQPQHF. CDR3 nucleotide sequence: TGTGCCAGCAGCTCGGGCGGGGGCAATCAGCCCCAGCATTTT. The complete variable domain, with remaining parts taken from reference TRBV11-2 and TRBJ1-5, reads EAGVAQSPRYKIIEKRQSVAFWCNPISGHATLYWYQQILGQGPKLLIQFQNNGVVDDSQLPKDRFSAERLKGVDSTLKIQPAKLEDSAVYLCASSSGGGNQPQHFGDGTRLSIL.